Listed below are T cell receptor beta chains from one sample, sequenced in a study of beta chain features in type 1 diabetes. Libraries were prepared by immunoSEQ multiplex PCR; TCRdb keeps only in-frame clonotypes and omits some of them. Among some 400,000 clones, roughly 16% were seen once, and the ten largest hold under 0.02%. The sequencing input was naive CD4+ T cells from blood. The receptors were gathered from a woman aged 18 to 35 in good health. CDR3s include the opening cysteine and the closing phenylalanine or tryptophan. Each record gives: clone size, J gene, V gene, D gene, CDR3 DNA, CDR3 protein. The D gene is left open where the match is weak. Clone size, where shown, is once, few, many, or a class for clones that have expanded.

clone_size: few
j_call: TRBJ2-3
v_call: TRBV28
d_call: TRBD2
cdr3_nt: TGTGCCAGCAGCCCCCAGGGACTAGCGGAATACACAGATACGCAGTATTTT
cdr3_aa: CASSPQGLAEYTDTQYF

clone_size: few
j_call: TRBJ1-5
v_call: TRBV7-2
d_call: TRBD1
cdr3_nt: TGTGCCAGCAGCTTGAATTTCCTTGGACAGGGGGATCAGCCCCAGCATTTT
cdr3_aa: CASSLNFLGQGDQPQHF

clone_size: -
j_call: TRBJ1-4
v_call: TRBV7-8
d_call: TRBD1
cdr3_nt: TGTGCCAGCAGCCTAGATGCGGGACAGGGGAATGAAAAACTGTTTTTT
cdr3_aa: CASSLDAGQGNEKLFF

clone_size: few
j_call: TRBJ2-1
v_call: TRBV28
d_call: -
cdr3_nt: TGTGCCAGCAGTCTACCACAGGGTTATGATGAGCAGTTCTTC
cdr3_aa: CASSLPQGYDEQFF

clone_size: few
j_call: TRBJ2-5
v_call: TRBV7-2
d_call: TRBD2
cdr3_nt: TGTGCCAGCAGCACCCGGACTAGGATTCGGCGTCAAGAGACCCAGTACTTC
cdr3_aa: CASSTRTRIRRQETQYF

clone_size: -
j_call: TRBJ2-5
v_call: TRBV5-1
d_call: -
cdr3_nt: TGCGCCAGCAGCGCGGGACCTGGGGAGACCCAGTACTTC
cdr3_aa: CASSAGPGETQYF

clone_size: few
j_call: TRBJ1-5
v_call: TRBV2
d_call: -
cdr3_nt: TGTGCCAGCAGTGTAGAGTCTGGCAATCAGCCCCAGCATTTT
cdr3_aa: CASSVESGNQPQHF

clone_size: -
j_call: TRBJ1-2
v_call: TRBV30
d_call: -
cdr3_nt: TGTGCCTGGAGTAGTCAGGGCGCCTATGGCTACACCTTC
cdr3_aa: CAWSSQGAYGYTF

clone_size: few
j_call: TRBJ2-7
v_call: TRBV10-3
d_call: -
cdr3_nt: TGTGCCATCAGTGAACAAAACGAGCAGTACTTC
cdr3_aa: CAISEQNEQYF

clone_size: -
j_call: TRBJ2-1
v_call: TRBV18
d_call: -
cdr3_nt: TGTGCCAGCTCACCACCGGTCCTTAGCGGCTACAATGAGCAGTTCTTC
cdr3_aa: CASSPPVLSGYNEQFF

clone_size: -
j_call: TRBJ1-5
v_call: TRBV7-2
d_call: -
cdr3_nt: TGTGCCAGCAGCTTATTTGACAGACAGCCCCAGCATTTT
cdr3_aa: CASSLFDRQPQHF

clone_size: once
j_call: TRBJ2-1
v_call: TRBV4-3
d_call: TRBD2
cdr3_nt: TGCGCCAGCAGCCAAGATGAGTATGGAACTAGCGGGATTAACAATGAGCAGTTCTTC
cdr3_aa: CASSQDEYGTSGINNEQFF

clone_size: -
j_call: TRBJ2-3
v_call: TRBV18
d_call: -
cdr3_nt: TGTGCCAGCTCTGGGCCCGTGGGAGGTCCAGATACGCAGTATTTT
cdr3_aa: CASSGPVGGPDTQYF

clone_size: -
j_call: TRBJ2-1
v_call: TRBV29-1
d_call: TRBD2
cdr3_nt: TGCAGCGTTGAAGATAGGGCTAGCGGGAGTATAAATGAGCAGTTCTTC
cdr3_aa: CSVEDRASGSINEQFF

clone_size: -
j_call: TRBJ1-1
v_call: TRBV4-2
d_call: -
cdr3_nt: TGTGCCAGCAGCCAACTCCATACGGGTGTTCGGGGGGTGAACACTGAAGCTTTCTTT
cdr3_aa: CASSQLHTGVRGVNTEAFF

clone_size: -
j_call: TRBJ2-1
v_call: TRBV29-1
d_call: TRBD2
cdr3_nt: TGCAGCGTCTCTAGCGGACCAAGCTCCTACAATGAGCAGTTCTTC
cdr3_aa: CSVSSGPSSYNEQFF

clone_size: -
j_call: TRBJ2-7
v_call: TRBV2
d_call: -
cdr3_nt: TGTGCCAGCAACATAGACAGGTCTTTAGAGGAGCAGTACTTC
cdr3_aa: CASNIDRSLEEQYF

clone_size: -
j_call: TRBJ1-2
v_call: TRBV30
d_call: -
cdr3_nt: TGTGCCTGGAGTAAGGGGAACCGAAACTATGGCTACACCTTC
cdr3_aa: CAWSKGNRNYGYTF

clone_size: few
j_call: TRBJ2-7
v_call: TRBV11-1
d_call: -
cdr3_nt: TGTGCCAGCAGCGTTGAACAAGGAGCATACTACGAGCAGTACTTC
cdr3_aa: CASSVEQGAYYEQYF

clone_size: -
j_call: TRBJ2-2
v_call: TRBV4-1
d_call: TRBD1
cdr3_nt: TGCGCCACCCTGGGACAGGGGAGATACGGGGAGCTGTTTTTT
cdr3_aa: CATLGQGRYGELFF

clone_size: few
j_call: TRBJ1-2
v_call: TRBV4-3
d_call: -
cdr3_nt: TGCGCCAGCAGCCAAGACGCCACGCGACAGTTCTATGGCTACACCTTC
cdr3_aa: CASSQDATRQFYGYTF

clone_size: -
j_call: TRBJ2-7
v_call: TRBV2
d_call: -
cdr3_nt: TGTGCCAGCAGTGAAGACAACTACGAGCAGTACTTC
cdr3_aa: CASSEDNYEQYF

clone_size: -
j_call: TRBJ1-2
v_call: TRBV30
d_call: -
cdr3_nt: TGTGCCTGGAGTGTCCCCCCCAGGGGTGGCTACACCTTC
cdr3_aa: CAWSVPPRGGYTF

clone_size: -
j_call: TRBJ2-3
v_call: TRBV10-3
d_call: TRBD2
cdr3_nt: TGTGCCATCAGTGACGGTACTAGCGGGGGTAGCACAGATACGCAGTATTTT
cdr3_aa: CAISDGTSGGSTDTQYF

clone_size: few
j_call: TRBJ1-1
v_call: TRBV4-1
d_call: -
cdr3_nt: TGCGCCAGCAGCCAAGGCCCGACGGAGGGCACTGAAGCTTTCTTT
cdr3_aa: CASSQGPTEGTEAFF

clone_size: -
j_call: TRBJ2-7
v_call: TRBV9
d_call: TRBD1
cdr3_nt: TGTGCCAGCAGCGACCGGGACAGAGGTTACGAGCAGTACTTC
cdr3_aa: CASSDRDRGYEQYF

clone_size: few
j_call: TRBJ2-1
v_call: TRBV7-2
d_call: -
cdr3_nt: TGTGCCAGCAGCTCCCATTCATTGCGGGTTGAGCAGTTCTTC
cdr3_aa: CASSSHSLRVEQFF

clone_size: few
j_call: TRBJ1-5
v_call: TRBV2
d_call: TRBD1
cdr3_nt: TGTGCCAGCAGCGTCGACAGGGGCAATCAGCCCCAGCATTTT
cdr3_aa: CASSVDRGNQPQHF

clone_size: few
j_call: TRBJ2-6
v_call: TRBV7-9
d_call: -
cdr3_nt: TGTGCCAGCAGCCCCAGGACAGTCTCTGGGGCCAACGTCCTGACTTTC
cdr3_aa: CASSPRTVSGANVLTF

clone_size: few
j_call: TRBJ1-2
v_call: TRBV30
d_call: -
cdr3_nt: TGTGCCTGGAGTACAGGTTCCGGCTACACCTTC
cdr3_aa: CAWSTGSGYTF

clone_size: few
j_call: TRBJ1-5
v_call: TRBV27
d_call: -
cdr3_nt: TGTGCCAGCAGTTTCTCAGGCAATCAGCCCCAGCATTTT
cdr3_aa: CASSFSGNQPQHF

clone_size: -
j_call: TRBJ2-7
v_call: TRBV30
d_call: -
cdr3_nt: TGTGCCTGGAGTAAGTCAGTAGCGGTCTACGAGCAGTACTTC
cdr3_aa: CAWSKSVAVYEQYF

clone_size: few
j_call: TRBJ1-5
v_call: TRBV5-1
d_call: TRBD1
cdr3_nt: TGCGCCAGCAGTTCTACAGGGGGCTCCAATCAGCCCCAGCATTTT
cdr3_aa: CASSSTGGSNQPQHF

clone_size: few
j_call: TRBJ2-7
v_call: TRBV19
d_call: TRBD2
cdr3_nt: TGTGCCAGTAGTATAGGAAGAGGACTAGCGGGACTGTCCTACGAGCAGTACTTC
cdr3_aa: CASSIGRGLAGLSYEQYF

clone_size: -
j_call: TRBJ2-3
v_call: TRBV30
d_call: -
cdr3_nt: TGTGCCTGGGGACTGACAGATACGCAGTATTTT
cdr3_aa: CAWGLTDTQYF